This is a list of T cell receptor beta chains from one sample in a study of human T cells and chemical hapten exposure. Each CDR3 protein gets one entry after TCRdb re-called the RACE reads with MiXCR. The table has some 120,000 distinct CDR3 sequences, 12% seen once. The specimen comprised whole blood, sampled in connection with sensitization to the hapten diphenylcyclopropenone (DPC). These receptors were taken from a woman between 45 and 60 years old with alopecia areata. Some clones in this sample may be carry-over from other donors' samples. Both conserved end residues are part of each CDR3. The D gene is left open where the match is weak. Only part of the rows carry a size: once, few, many, or a class if the clone is expanded.

d_call j_call v_call clone_size cdr3_nt cdr3_aa
TRBD1 TRBJ1-2 TRBV28 NA TGTGCCAGCCGGACAGGGTCTGGCTATGGCTACACCTTC CASRTGSGYGYTF
NA TRBJ1-4 TRBV5-1 few TGCGCCAGCAGCCCTAGGGACCCTAGGGATGAAAAACTGTTTTTT CASSPRDPRDEKLFF
TRBD1 TRBJ1-4 TRBV4-2 few TGTGCCAGCAGCCCAACGGACAGGAGGGATGAAAAACTGTTTTTT CASSPTDRRDEKLFF
TRBD1 TRBJ1-1 TRBV2 many TGTGCCAGCAGAGATACGGGACAGGAGGGCACTGAAGCTTTCTTT CASRDTGQEGTEAFF
TRBD2 TRBJ2-3 TRBV12-3/TRBV12-4 few TGTGCCAGCAGACCGGGACTAGCGGGAGGACCAGATACGCAGTATTTT CASRPGLAGGPDTQYF
TRBD2 TRBJ2-1 TRBV12-3/TRBV12-4 many TGTGCCAGCAGTCCGGGAGGTGAGCAGTTCTTC CASSPGGEQFF
NA TRBJ1-5 TRBV7-2 NA TGTGCCAGCAGCTCTAGCCTCCAAGGGGCTCAGCCCCAGCATTTT CASSSSLQGAQPQHF
NA TRBJ2-7 TRBV12-2 NA TGTGCAAGTCGGTTAAAAACCCCCCTCCTAGCGGGAGCGCCCGGTTACGAGCAGTACTTC CASRLKTPLLAGAPGYEQYF
NA TRBJ1-1 TRBV20-1 many TGCAGTGCTAAGTTTGACACTGAAGCTTTCTTT CSAKFDTEAFF
NA TRBJ2-3 TRBV2 many TGTGCCAGTCAAGGGGACGCCACAGATACGCAGTATTTT CASQGDATDTQYF
NA TRBJ1-1 TRBV4-2 few TGTGCCAGCAGCCAAGAGTTGAACACTGAAGCTTTCTTT CASSQELNTEAFF
TRBD2 TRBJ2-7 TRBV28 few TGTGCCAGCAGTTTTGGGACTAGCGGGTACGAGCAGTACTTC CASSFGTSGYEQYF
TRBD2 TRBJ2-1 TRBV7-9 NA TGTGCCAGCAGCTCCATAGTAGCGGGACGCCCGATGGATGAGCAGTTCTTC CASSSIVAGRPMDEQFF
TRBD2 TRBJ2-2 TRBV9 few TGTGCCAGCAGTAAACTTAGCGGGAGGAACACCGGGGAGCTGTTTTTT CASSKLSGRNTGELFF
NA TRBJ1-5 TRBV20-1 many TGCAGTGCTAGAGTCCCGGGAAATAGCAATCAGCCCCAGCATTTT CSARVPGNSNQPQHF
NA TRBJ2-7 TRBV28 many TGTGCCAGCAGTGATGCCGGGACATACTACGAGCAGTACTTC CASSDAGTYYEQYF
NA TRBJ1-5 TRBV6-2/TRBV6-3 many TGTGCCAGCAGTCGCCCGGACAGTTACAATCAGCCCCAGCATTTT CASSRPDSYNQPQHF
NA TRBJ1-2 TRBV7-9 many TGTGCCAGCAGCCCCGGTTACTATGGCTACACCTTC CASSPGYYGYTF
NA TRBJ2-1 TRBV5-6 NA TGTGCCAGCAGCTTGGGGGGTGGTAGCGGACCCTACAATGAGCAGTTCTTC CASSLGGGSGPYNEQFF
NA TRBJ1-6 TRBV5-5 few TGTGCCAGCAGCCCCCCGGCGGGGAGGGACTCACCCCTCCACTTT CASSPPAGRDSPLHF
NA TRBJ1-1 TRBV3-1 few TGTGCCAGCAGCCAAGATCTGGGGAGGGCTGAAGCTTTCTTT CASSQDLGRAEAFF
TRBD1 TRBJ1-4 TRBV29-1 many TGCAGCGCGGACAGGGGAAATGAAAAACTGTTTTTT CSADRGNEKLFF
NA TRBJ2-1 TRBV9 NA TGTGCCAGCAGCCCCCACGGGGCGGGAAGCTCCTACAATGAGCAGTTCTTC CASSPHGAGSSYNEQFF
NA TRBJ1-6 TRBV7-9 few TGTGCCAGCAGCCAAACAGGGTTCAATTCACCCCTCCACTTT CASSQTGFNSPLHF
NA TRBJ2-6 TRBV7-9 many TGTGCCAGCAGCTACGCGGGGACAATACTTTCTGGGGCCAACGTCCTGACTTTC CASSYAGTILSGANVLTF
TRBD1 TRBJ2-1 TRBV12-5 few TGTGCTAGTGGTTCGCAGGGGGCTATACATGAGCAGTTCTTC CASGSQGAIHEQFF
TRBD1 TRBJ1-2 TRBV7-8 many TGTGCCAGCAGCTCCAGACAGGGGACTAGATGGTATGGCTACACCTTC CASSSRQGTRWYGYTF
NA TRBJ2-2 TRBV3-1 NA TGTGCCAGCAGCCAATTCATCGGTACCCGCGGGGAGCTGTTTTTT CASSQFIGTRGELFF
NA TRBJ1-2 TRBV28 many TGTGCCAGCAAATGGGGCCGGGGCTACACCTTC CASKWGRGYTF
TRBD1 TRBJ1-2 TRBV2 NA TGTGCCAGCAGTGAGGGGACAGGGACGCCCCGCTACACCTTC CASSEGTGTPRYTF
NA TRBJ2-7 TRBV20-1 few TGCAGTGCTAGAGATGCTGATCCCCCCTACGAGCAGTACTTC CSARDADPPYEQYF
NA TRBJ1-1 TRBV28 many TGTGCCAGCAGTTTAGGACTTGAAGCTTTCTTT CASSLGLEAFF
TRBD2 TRBJ2-7 TRBV29-1 few TGCAGCGTGTCCCCGACTAGCGGGGCCGTCGAGCAGTACTTC CSVSPTSGAVEQYF
NA TRBJ2-5 TRBV28 many TGTGCCAGCAGTTATCCCCCCCAAGAGACCCAGTACTTC CASSYPPQETQYF
TRBD1 TRBJ1-1 TRBV3-1 NA TGTGCCAGCAGCCGACAAAACTCCCAGGCGCCAGGGGGGGCTTTCTTT CASSRQNSQAPGGAFF
NA TRBJ2-1 TRBV5-4 NA TGTGCCAGCAGCTCGCGGGACTCAATCAATGAGCAGTTCTTC CASSSRDSINEQFF
NA TRBJ1-4 TRBV6-5 many TGTGCCTCCTCAGCCGGATTGAGTGAAAAACTGTTTTTT CASSAGLSEKLFF
NA TRBJ2-7 TRBV6-1 many TGTGCCAGCAGTGATCCCCCGACACGTAACTACGAGCAGTACTTC CASSDPPTRNYEQYF
NA TRBJ2-3 TRBV20-1 many TGCAGTGCTAGAGACGGGAGAACAGATACGCAGTATTTT CSARDGRTDTQYF
NA TRBJ1-4 TRBV20-1 NA TGCAGTGCTAAGCGCGGAGAAACAACTAATGAAAAACTGTTTTTT CSAKRGETTNEKLFF
TRBD1 TRBJ2-1 TRBV20-1 many TGCAGTGCCCAAGAACGGGGACAGGGATACAATGAGCAGTTCTTC CSAQERGQGYNEQFF
NA TRBJ1-2 TRBV4-3 few TGCGCCAGCAGCCAAGATCTGGGGCCCATCTATGGCTACACCTTC CASSQDLGPIYGYTF
NA TRBJ2-5 TRBV10-3 few TGTGCCATCAGTGAGTCGAACCAAGAGACCCAGTACTTC CAISESNQETQYF
TRBD1 TRBJ2-7 TRBV10-3 many TGTGCCATCAGTCCCGGGACAGGGACCGAGCAGTACTTC CAISPGTGTEQYF
NA TRBJ2-5 TRBV10-2 many TGCGCCAGCACCCCAGGGATACAGGAAGAGACCCAGTACTTC CASTPGIQEETQYF
NA TRBJ2-1 TRBV7-2 few TGTGCCAGCAGCTTACGCGCTACAGGAACCTACAATGAGCAGTTCTTC CASSLRATGTYNEQFF